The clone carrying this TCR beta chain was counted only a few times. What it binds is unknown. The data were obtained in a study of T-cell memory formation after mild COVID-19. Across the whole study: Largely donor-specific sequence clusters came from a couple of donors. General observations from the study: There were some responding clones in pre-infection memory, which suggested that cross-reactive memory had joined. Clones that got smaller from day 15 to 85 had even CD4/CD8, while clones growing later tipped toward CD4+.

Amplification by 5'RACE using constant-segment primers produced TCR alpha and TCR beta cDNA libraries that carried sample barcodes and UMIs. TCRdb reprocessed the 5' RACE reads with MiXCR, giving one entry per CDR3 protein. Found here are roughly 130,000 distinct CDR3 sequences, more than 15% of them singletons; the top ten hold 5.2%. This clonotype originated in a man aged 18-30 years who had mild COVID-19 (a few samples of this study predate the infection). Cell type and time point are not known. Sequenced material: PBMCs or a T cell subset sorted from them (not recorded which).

The CDR3 protein is CSVALLARWDTQYF. CDR3 nucleotides: TGCAGCGTTGCCCTTTTAGCTAGGTGGGATACGCAGTATTTT. The chain employs TRBV29-1 and TRBJ2-3; D uncertain. CDR3 length equals 14 residues. The germline V gene encodes CDR1 SQVTM and CDR2 ANQGSEA. The V gene lost 4 bases and the J gene lost 6 bases, with 17 bases spanning the gap.